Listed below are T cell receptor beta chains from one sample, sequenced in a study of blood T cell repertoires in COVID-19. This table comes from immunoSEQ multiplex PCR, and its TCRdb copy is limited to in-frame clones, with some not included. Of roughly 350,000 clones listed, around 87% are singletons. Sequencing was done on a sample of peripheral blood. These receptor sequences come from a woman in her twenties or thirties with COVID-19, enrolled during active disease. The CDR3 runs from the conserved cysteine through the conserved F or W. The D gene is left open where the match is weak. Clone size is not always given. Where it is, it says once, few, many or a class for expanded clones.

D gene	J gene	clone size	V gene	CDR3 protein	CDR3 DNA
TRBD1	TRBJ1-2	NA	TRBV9	CASSSPRTGGDYGYTF	TGTGCCAGCAGCTCACCCAGGACAGGGGGAGACTATGGCTACACCTTC
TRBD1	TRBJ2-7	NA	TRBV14	CASSQVDRGGEQYF	TGTGCCAGCAGCCAAGTGGACAGGGGAGGAGAGCAGTACTTC
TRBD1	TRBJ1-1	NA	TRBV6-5	CASSLDRDTEAFF	TGTGCCAGCAGCTTGGACAGGGACACTGAAGCTTTCTTT
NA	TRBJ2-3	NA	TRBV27	CASSLRQTDTQYF	TGTGCCAGCAGTCTGCGACAGACAGATACGCAGTATTTT
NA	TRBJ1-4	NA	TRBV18	CASSPGQAGEKLFF	TGTGCCAGCTCACCCGGCCAGGCGGGGGAAAAACTGTTTTTT
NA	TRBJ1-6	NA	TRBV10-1	CASSETVTGSDSPLHF	TGCGCCAGCAGCGAAACCGTTACAGGGTCCGATTCACCCCTCCACTTT
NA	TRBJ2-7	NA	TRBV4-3	CASSQGLSYEQYF	TGCGCCAGCAGCCAAGGTCTTTCCTACGAGCAGTACTTC
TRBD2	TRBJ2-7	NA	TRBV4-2	CASSQDLAGLGEQYF	TGTGCCAGCAGCCAAGATCTAGCGGGTCTAGGGGAGCAGTACTTC
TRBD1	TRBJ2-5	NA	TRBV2	CASRGTGGNQETQYF	TGTGCCAGCAGGGGGACAGGGGGGAACCAAGAGACCCAGTACTTC
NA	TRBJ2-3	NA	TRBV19	CASSIYNTDTQYF	TGTGCCAGTAGTATTTACAACACAGATACGCAGTATTTT
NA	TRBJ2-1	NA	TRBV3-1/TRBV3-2	CASTQGYNEQFF	TGTGCCAGCACGCAGGGCTACAATGAGCAGTTCTTC
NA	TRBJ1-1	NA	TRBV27	CASSSEESMNTEAFF	TGTGCCAGCAGTTCTGAGGAGAGCATGAACACTGAAGCTTTCTTT
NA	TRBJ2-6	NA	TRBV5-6	CASSLFMRMAGANVLTF	TGTGCCAGCAGCTTGTTTATGCGGATGGCTGGGGCCAACGTCCTGACTTTC
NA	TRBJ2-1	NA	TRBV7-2	CASSFELNREQFF	TGTGCCAGCAGCTTTGAACTCAACAGAGAGCAGTTCTTC
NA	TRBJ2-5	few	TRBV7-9	CASSFLSGQETQYF	TGTGCCAGCAGCTTCCTGTCGGGACAAGAGACCCAGTACTTC
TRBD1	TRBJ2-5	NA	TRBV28	CASKVKGGQGRETQYF	TGTGCCAGCAAGGTAAAGGGCGGACAGGGGCGCGAGACCCAGTACTTC
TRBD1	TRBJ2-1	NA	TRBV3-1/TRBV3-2	CASSPPGYPRGQGGNEQFF	TGTGCCAGCAGCCCCCCCGGATACCCACGGGGACAGGGTGGTAATGAGCAGTTCTTC
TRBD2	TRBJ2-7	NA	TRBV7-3	CASSLAPGLAIYEQYF	TGTGCCAGCAGCCTCGCGCCGGGACTAGCGATCTACGAGCAGTACTTC
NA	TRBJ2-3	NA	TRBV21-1	CASSLEDSLSSTDTQYF	TGTGCCAGCAGCTTGGAGGACAGTCTATCTAGCACAGATACGCAGTATTTT
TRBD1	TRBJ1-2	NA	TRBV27	CASSPDRTGMSYGYTF	TGTGCCAGCAGTCCAGACAGGACAGGGATGAGCTATGGCTACACCTTC
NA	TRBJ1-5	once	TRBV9	CASSATDAQPQHF	TGTGCCAGCAGCGCCACAGATGCACAGCCCCAGCATTTT
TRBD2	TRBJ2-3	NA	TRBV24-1	CATSEPGLAGVRGAQYF	TGTGCCACCAGTGAGCCGGGACTAGCGGGAGTGAGGGGGGCGCAGTATTTT
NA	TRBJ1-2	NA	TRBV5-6	CASSYPRGGNYGYTF	TGTGCCAGCAGTTACCCCCGAGGCGGTAACTATGGCTACACCTTC
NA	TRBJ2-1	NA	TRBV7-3	CASSLAQGTYNEQFF	TGTGCCAGCAGCTTAGCACAGGGAACTTACAATGAGCAGTTCTTC
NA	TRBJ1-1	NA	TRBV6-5	CASSRHGIGTEAFF	TGTGCCAGCAGTAGACATGGTATAGGCACTGAAGCTTTCTTT
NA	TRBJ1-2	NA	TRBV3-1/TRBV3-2	CASSYRTAYGYTF	TGTGCCAGCAGCTATCGGACTGCTTATGGCTACACCTTC
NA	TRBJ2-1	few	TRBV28	CASSLDGGNEQFF	TGTGCCAGCAGTTTAGATGGGGGGAATGAGCAGTTCTTC
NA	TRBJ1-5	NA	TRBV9	CASSPGVTNQPQHF	TGTGCCAGCAGCCCCGGGGTCACCAATCAGCCCCAGCATTTT
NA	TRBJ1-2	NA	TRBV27	CASSPTRQVTYGYTF	TGTGCCAGCAGTCCGACAAGACAGGTAACCTATGGCTACACCTTC
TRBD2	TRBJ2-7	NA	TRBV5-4	CASSLTAGAYEQYF	TGTGCCAGCAGCTTGACAGCGGGAGCGTACGAGCAGTACTTC
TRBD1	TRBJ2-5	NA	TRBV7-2	CASSSQGGQAQETQYF	TGTGCCAGCAGCTCACAGGGGGGACAGGCCCAAGAGACCCAGTACTTC
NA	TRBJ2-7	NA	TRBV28	CASTQGTPYEQYF	TGTGCCAGCACTCAGGGAACTCCCTACGAGCAGTACTTC
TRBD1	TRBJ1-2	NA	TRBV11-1	CASSHPRTGVGYGYTF	TGTGCCAGCAGCCACCCCCGGACAGGGGTTGGCTATGGCTACACCTTC
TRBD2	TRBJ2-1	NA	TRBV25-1	CASSAREGTYNEQFF	TGTGCCAGCAGTGCGCGGGAGGGCACCTACAATGAGCAGTTCTTC
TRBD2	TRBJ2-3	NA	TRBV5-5	CASSPRGAGVGTDTQYF	TGTGCCAGCAGCCCCCGAGGGGCGGGAGTTGGCACAGATACGCAGTATTTT
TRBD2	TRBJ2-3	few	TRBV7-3	CASSPGGAGSTDTQYF	TGTGCCAGCAGCCCGGGGGGGGCCGGCAGCACAGATACGCAGTATTTT
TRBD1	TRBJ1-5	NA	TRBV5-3	CARSGTGTGGLQPQHF	TGTGCCAGAAGCGGCACCGGGACAGGGGGTCTTCAGCCCCAGCATTTT
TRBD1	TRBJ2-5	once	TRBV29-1	CSVPGQGQETQYF	TGCAGCGTTCCGGGACAGGGCCAAGAGACCCAGTACTTC
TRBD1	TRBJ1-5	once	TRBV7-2	CASSLSGGRSNQPQHF	TGTGCCAGCAGCTTATCAGGGGGTAGGAGCAATCAGCCCCAGCATTTT
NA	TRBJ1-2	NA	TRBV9	CASSVATGANYGYTF	TGTGCCAGCAGCGTAGCGACGGGAGCTAACTATGGCTACACCTTC
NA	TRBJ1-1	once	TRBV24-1	CATRPSGVGAEAFF	TGTGCCACCAGGCCCTCGGGGGTAGGAGCTGAAGCTTTCTTT
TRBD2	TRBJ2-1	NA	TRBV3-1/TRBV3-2	CASSQGASGSYNEQFF	TGTGCCAGCAGCCAAGGGGCTAGCGGGAGCTACAATGAGCAGTTCTTC
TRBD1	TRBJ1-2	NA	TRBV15	CATSTGQGLYGYTF	TGTGCCACCAGCACGGGACAGGGTCTCTATGGCTACACCTTC
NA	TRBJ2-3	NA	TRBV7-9	CASSLQGSTDTQYF	TGTGCCAGCAGCCTACAGGGAAGCACAGATACGCAGTATTTT
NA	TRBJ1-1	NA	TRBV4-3	CASSQDRWNTEAFF	TGCGCCAGCAGCCAAGACAGGTGGAACACTGAAGCTTTCTTT
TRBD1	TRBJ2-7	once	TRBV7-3	CASSTTGGNEQYF	TGTGCCAGCAGCACCACAGGGGGCAACGAGCAGTACTTC
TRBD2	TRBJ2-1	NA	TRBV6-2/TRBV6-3	CASSTPGGGLAGLYEQFF	TGTGCCAGCAGTACGCCTGGGGGGGGACTAGCGGGTCTCTATGAGCAGTTCTTC
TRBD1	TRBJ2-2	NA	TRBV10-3	CAISSSGTVNTGELFF	TGTGCCATCAGCTCCTCCGGGACAGTGAACACCGGGGAGCTGTTTTTT
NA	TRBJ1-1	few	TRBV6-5	CASSRRVSGTEAFF	TGTGCCAGCAGCCGCAGGGTTTCTGGCACTGAAGCTTTCTTT
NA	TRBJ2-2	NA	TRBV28	CASSIDTGELFF	TGTGCCAGCAGTATCGACACCGGGGAGCTGTTTTTT
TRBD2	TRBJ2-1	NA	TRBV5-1	CASSSGTSGSEQFF	TGCGCCAGCAGCTCCGGGACTAGCGGGAGTGAGCAGTTCTTC
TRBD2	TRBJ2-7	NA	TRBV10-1	CASSALGLAGNEQYF	TGCGCCAGCAGTGCCTTGGGACTAGCGGGAAACGAGCAGTACTTC
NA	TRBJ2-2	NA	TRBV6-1	CASSELRGTNTGELFF	TGTGCCAGCAGTGAACTTCGGGGTACGAACACCGGGGAGCTGTTTTTT